The rows below give T cell receptor beta chains drawn from one sample of a study of T cells in Graves' hyperthyroidism and ophthalmopathy. TCRdb passed the multiplex PCR reads through MiXCR, listing each CDR3 protein once. The sample shows some 510,000 distinct CDR3 sequences, about 20% of them seen only once. The sample comprised blood. These receptors were collected from a man between 18 and 35 years old with Graves' hyperthyroidism. The CDR3 runs from the conserved cysteine through the conserved F or W. Fields, in order: D gene, V gene, J gene, clone size, CDR3 DNA, CDR3 protein. The D gene is left open where the match is weak. Only some rows state a clone size, as once, few, many or a class for expanded clones.

TRBD1	TRBV25-1	TRBJ2-7	.	TGTGCCAGCAGTGTACAGGGGGTTAATTACGAGCAGTACTTC	CASSVQGVNYEQYF
TRBD1	TRBV12-5	TRBJ1-2	many	TGTGCTAGTGGACAGGGGTTCTATGGCTACACCTTC	CASGQGFYGYTF
.	TRBV28	TRBJ1-3	many	TGTGCCAGCAGTTTGTGGGAGTCTGGAAACACCATATATTTT	CASSLWESGNTIYF
.	TRBV12-3/TRBV12-4	TRBJ2-2	few	TGTGCCAGCGGCCACCTCCTAGGCGGGGAGCTGTTTTTT	CASGHLLGGELFF
.	TRBV20-1	TRBJ1-1	.	TGCAGTGCCGGGGGAAGGGTGCGAAAAGCTTTCTTT	CSAGGRVRKAFF
.	TRBV19	TRBJ1-5	many	TGTGCCAGTAGTCGTGCGGGGGCCCGGGGAGGTCAGCCCCAGCATTTT	CASSRAGARGGQPQHF
TRBD1	TRBV4-1	TRBJ1-2	many	TGCGCCAGCAGCCAAGATTCCAGGGGGCAATTTGGCTACACCTTC	CASSQDSRGQFGYTF
.	TRBV29-1	TRBJ2-5	many	TGCAGCGTTTTACAGGGAGGAGAGACCCAGTACTTC	CSVLQGGETQYF
.	TRBV30	TRBJ2-6	.	TGTGCCTGGAGTAACGGGGAGGCCATAACTGGGGCCAACGTCCTGACTTTC	CAWSNGEAITGANVLTF
.	TRBV12-3/TRBV12-4	TRBJ1-1	many	TGTGCCAGCAGCCCCCAGGGGACTATGAACACTGAAGCTTTCTTT	CASSPQGTMNTEAFF
.	TRBV27	TRBJ2-2	.	TGTGCCAGCAGTTTCGGGGTCGCGAACACCGGGGAGCTGTTTTTT	CASSFGVANTGELFF
TRBD1	TRBV29-1	TRBJ2-5	many	TGCAGCGTTGAATTGGGACAGGGGGCGCTCATTACGGAGACCCAGTACTTC	CSVELGQGALITETQYF
.	TRBV6-5	TRBJ2-7	.	TGTGCCAGCAGTTTATTTCGAGGGGCCTACGAGCAGTACTTC	CASSLFRGAYEQYF
.	TRBV20-1	TRBJ2-7	once	TGCAGTGCTTCCATTGGACAGCTCTACGAGCAGTACTTC	CSASIGQLYEQYF
.	TRBV6-1	TRBJ1-1	many	TGTGCCAGCAGCGTAGACCCGAACACTGAAGCTTTCTTT	CASSVDPNTEAFF
.	TRBV11-2	TRBJ1-2	.	TGTGCCAGCAGCTTAGAGGGGGCAGCTGGTGGCTACACCTTC	CASSLEGAAGGYTF
.	TRBV6-5	TRBJ1-1	many	TGTGCCAGCAGTTACATATCCCCGCAGGGCCTGAACACTGAAGCTTTCTTT	CASSYISPQGLNTEAFF
TRBD1	TRBV7-9	TRBJ1-1	many	TGTGCCAGCAGCGTGACAGGGGCGACTGAAGCTTTCTTT	CASSVTGATEAFF
TRBD1	TRBV6-1	TRBJ1-1	.	TGTGCCAGAGGACAGGGTACTGAAGCTTTCTTT	CARGQGTEAFF
.	TRBV5-1	TRBJ1-2	many	TGCGCCAGCAGAATTTTCGGCGGGACCAGCGGCTATGGCTACACCTTC	CASRIFGGTSGYGYTF
TRBD1	TRBV12-3/TRBV12-4	TRBJ1-1	many	TGTGCCAGCAGTTATACAGGGGGGAGGTCGACTGAAGCTTTCTTT	CASSYTGGRSTEAFF
.	TRBV7-2	TRBJ2-7	many	TGTGCCAGCAGCTTAGCGGGACTTCCAGTAGACGCCTACGAGCAGTACTTC	CASSLAGLPVDAYEQYF
TRBD2	TRBV28	TRBJ2-7	few	TGTGCCAGCAGTTTGGGGGGGTCGCGGGAGCAGTACTTC	CASSLGGSREQYF
TRBD1	TRBV2	TRBJ2-2	many	TGTGCCAGCAGAAGAACAGGGACAGGGGTCGGTTTCGCCGGGGAGCTGTTTTTT	CASRRTGTGVGFAGELFF
TRBD1	TRBV19	TRBJ1-5	few	TGTGCCAGTAGCTTAGGACAGGGGAGTCATCAGCCCCAGCATTTT	CASSLGQGSHQPQHF
TRBD1	TRBV28	TRBJ1-2	many	TGTGCCAGCAGTCTCACAGGGGGCCGTGGCTACACCTTC	CASSLTGGRGYTF
.	TRBV12-3/TRBV12-4	TRBJ1-2	.	TGTGCCAGCAGGTTGCACGACTATGGCTACACCTTC	CASRLHDYGYTF
.	TRBV6-5	TRBJ1-5	.	TGTGCCAGCAGTTCCCTACATGGGTCAGGTCAGCCCCAGCATTTT	CASSSLHGSGQPQHF
TRBD1	TRBV6-1	TRBJ1-1	many	TGTGCCAGCTCGAACAGGGGGGAGAACACTGAAGCTTTCTTT	CASSNRGENTEAFF